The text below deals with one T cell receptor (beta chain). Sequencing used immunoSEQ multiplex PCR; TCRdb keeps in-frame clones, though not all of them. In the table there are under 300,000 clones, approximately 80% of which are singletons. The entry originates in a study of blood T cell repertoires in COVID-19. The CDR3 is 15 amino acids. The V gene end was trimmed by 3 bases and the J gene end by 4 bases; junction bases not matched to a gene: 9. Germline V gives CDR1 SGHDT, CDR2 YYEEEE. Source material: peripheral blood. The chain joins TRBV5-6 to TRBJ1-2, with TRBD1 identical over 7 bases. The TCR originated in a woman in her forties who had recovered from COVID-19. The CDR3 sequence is CASSYGQELSYGYTF. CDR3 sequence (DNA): TGTGCCAGCAGCTATGGACAGGAGCTAAGCTATGGCTACACCTTC. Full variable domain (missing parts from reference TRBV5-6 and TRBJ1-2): DAGVTQSPTHLIKTRGQQVTLRCSPKSGHDTVSWYQQALGQGPQFIFQYYEEEERQRGNFPDRFSGHQFPNYSSELNVNALLLGDSALYLCASSYGQELSYGYTFGSGTRLTVV.